The 6 T cell receptor beta chains below come from one sample, sequenced in a study of CD8+ T cells in alopecia areata (dated by TCRdb to the late 2010s). The library was made by the immunoSEQ multiplex PCR assay. RNA was extracted from all samples and reverse transcribed into cDNA as template for TCR sequencing. This is the immuneACCESS table as TCRdb keeps it, with only in-frame sequences that have V and J called. A part of the clones is gone; compared with another copy, unresolved V genes explain less than half, and the rest is unexplained. Present in this sample are 150,000 to 200,000 clones, roughly 50% of which were seen just once. Over 4% of the sample comes from the top ten. Source material: CD4+ T cells sorted from blood. The receptors derive from a human donor in good health.

This clone turned up a few times. The V and J genes are TRBV18 and TRBJ1-2; 8 positions match TRBD1. V lost 4 bases to trimming and J lost 5 bases; unmatched junction nucleotides: 6. The CDR3 runs to 14 residues. Germline CDR1 is KGHSH and CDR2 is LQKENI. The CDR3 region is CASSLQGAGYGYTF. In DNA, the CDR3 is TGTGCCAGCTCACTTCAGGGGGCTGGTTATGGCTACACCTTC.

This clone was recorded a few times. V usage is TRBV21-1 and J usage is TRBJ2-7; TRBD1, the table's D call, was not compared with the DNA. TRBV21-1 is a listed pseudogene. CDR3 length: 15 amino acids. In DNA, the CDR3 is TGTGCCAGCAGCAAAGCCGGACAGCGGTCCTACGAGCAGTACTTC. The encoded protein is CASSKAGQRSYEQYF.

The chain joins TRBV7-8 to TRBJ1-5, with D tentatively TRBD1 (6 bases). CDR1 is SGHVS and CDR2 is FQNEAQ in the germline V gene. V lost 5 bases to trimming and J lost 3 bases, with 14 bases between them. This CDR3 comprises 15 residues. The CDR3 protein is CASSLHRVPNQPQHF. The CDR3 region has the DNA TGTGCCAGCAGCCTGCACAGGGTTCCCAATCAGCCCCAGCATTTT.

The chain carries TRBV2 and TRBJ2-5; possibly TRBD1 for D (6 bases). V lost 0 bases to trimming and J lost 7 bases, with 21 bases between them. Germline assignment: CDR1 SNHLY and CDR2 FYNNEI. The CDR3 has 17 residues. In DNA, the CDR3 is TGTGCCAGCAGTGAAGCTGGGGGCAGCCGGACTCCTGTGACCCAGTACTTC. Translation: CASSEAGGSRTPVTQYF.

This chain's CDR3 is CSGRPANTEAFF. CDR3 DNA: TGCAGCGGGCGACCGGCGAACACTGAAGCTTTCTTT. This chain connects TRBV29-1 to TRBJ1-1; D remains ambiguous. V was pared by 7 bases and J by 1 base, with 10 bases between. The CDR3 totals 12 residues. Germline assignment: CDR1 SQVTM and CDR2 ANQGSEA.

This clone was seen only a few times. The V and J genes are TRBV7-6 and TRBJ2-2; 7 bases fit TRBD2. The CDR3 contains 15 residues. Per germline, CDR1 SGHVS and CDR2 FNYEAQ. With V trimmed by 3 bases and J by 6 bases, 7 bases remained unmatched. CDR3 coding DNA: TGTGCCAGCAGCTTGTTGGCAGGGAGGGCCGGGGAGCTGTTTTTT. As protein: CASSLLAGRAGELFF.